The table lists the clone carrying this TCR beta chain with a few counts. What it binds is not known. Study processing details: In papillary thyroid cancer, a distant-metastasis classifier was built using CDR3 differences across clinicopathological groups. TCRdb re-called the PCR reads with MiXCR. The V and J calls and clone size are TCRdb's, not the authors'. The table shows some 14,000 clones, with over 25% occurring only once. The CDR3 is made up of 12 amino acids. Germline lookup yields CDR1 MDHEN and CDR2 SYDVKM. The V end lost 2 bases, the J end lost 4 bases, and 5 bases lay between the germline ends. These data originate in a study of metastatic and nonmetastatic thyroid tumors. Study background: Repertoire comparisons spanned blood and tumor or nodule tissue from malignant and benign thyroid patients.

Each patient came to thyroid surgery without any prior treatment (of any kind). Study-wide results and caveats: Reportedly, malignant thyroid tumors had significantly higher TCR beta diversity than benign nodules, in blood and tumor.

Specimen: tumor tissue. The genes are TRBV28 and TRBJ1-2; unclear D gene. The sequence derives from a female donor with papillary thyroid cancer or a benign thyroid nodule (not recorded which). Some clones in this sample may be carry-over from other donors' samples. The CDR3 DNA reads as TGTGCCAGCAGTTTAATATCCTATGGCTACACCTTC. Its protein is CASSLISYGYTF.